This is a list of T cell receptor beta chains from one sample in a study of blood T cell repertoires in COVID-19. Generated by immunoSEQ multiplex PCR, the TCRdb table keeps only in-frame clones and is missing some. The sample carries 79,000 or so clones, roughly 90% recorded once. Source material: peripheral blood. Receptors originate from a human donor in a cohort sampled during active COVID-19. Each CDR3 is given with its conserved first and last residue. D genes are given only for firm matches. Only part of the rows carry a size: once, few, many, or a class if the clone is expanded.

clone size	V gene	J gene	D gene	CDR3 protein	CDR3 DNA
once	TRBV18	TRBJ1-4	.	CASSQGPGNEKLFF	TGTGCCAGCTCACAGGGGCCGGGTAATGAAAAACTGTTTTTT
.	TRBV28	TRBJ1-6	.	CASSPELGRNSPLHF	TGTGCCAGCAGCCCAGAACTGGGGAGGAATTCACCCCTCCACTTT
.	TRBV4-2	TRBJ1-4	.	CASSQENRSPTTEKLFF	TGTGCCAGCAGCCAAGAAAACAGGTCACCGACAACCGAAAAACTGTTTTTT
.	TRBV19	TRBJ1-4	.	CASRWGGEKLFF	TGTGCCTCCCGGTGGGGGGGTGAAAAACTGTTTTTT
once	TRBV6-5	TRBJ1-1	.	CASTRYRVNTEAFF	TGTGCCAGCACAAGGTACAGGGTGAACACTGAAGCTTTCTTT
.	TRBV19	TRBJ2-7	TRBD2	CASSLAGVLEQYF	TGTGCCAGTAGCCTAGCGGGAGTACTCGAGCAGTACTTC
.	TRBV7-3	TRBJ2-1	TRBD2	CASSLIAGGLDEQFF	TGTGCCAGCAGCTTAATAGCGGGAGGTTTGGATGAGCAGTTCTTC
.	TRBV28	TRBJ2-7	TRBD1	CASSLVGQGVREQYF	TGTGCCAGCAGTTTAGTGGGACAGGGAGTCAGGGAGCAGTACTTC
.	TRBV2	TRBJ1-2	.	CASGLEDGYTF	TGTGCCAGCGGTTTAGAGGATGGCTACACCTTC
.	TRBV30	TRBJ1-1	TRBD1	CAWRQQGLRLTEAFF	TGTGCCTGGAGGCAACAGGGGTTAAGGTTGACTGAAGCTTTCTTT
once	TRBV30	TRBJ1-3	.	CAWTSLGGIAPSGNTIYF	TGTGCCTGGACCTCTCTGGGGGGGATTGCGCCCTCTGGAAACACCATATATTTT
.	TRBV3-1/TRBV3-2	TRBJ1-2	.	CASSQGGPYGYTF	TGTGCCAGCAGCCAAGGGGGCCCCTATGGCTACACCTTC
.	TRBV3-1/TRBV3-2	TRBJ1-4	.	CASSQTGPTNEKLFF	TGTGCCAGCAGCCAAACAGGGCCCACTAATGAAAAACTGTTTTTT
.	TRBV28	TRBJ2-7	.	CASSRRGSTSYEQYF	TGTGCCAGCAGCCGCCGGGGGTCTACCTCCTACGAGCAGTACTTC
few	TRBV9	TRBJ2-7	.	CASSAQSQGWDEQYF	TGTGCCAGCAGCGCACAATCACAGGGTTGGGACGAGCAGTACTTC
.	TRBV5-6	TRBJ1-2	TRBD1	CASSDDRVEGYTF	TGTGCCAGCAGCGACGACAGGGTTGAGGGCTACACCTTC
many	TRBV5-1	TRBJ1-1	.	CASSLAPGVNTEAFF	TGCGCCAGCAGCTTGGCCCCGGGGGTGAACACTGAAGCTTTCTTT
.	TRBV2	TRBJ2-7	TRBD1	CASSEAQGVSYEQYF	TGTGCCAGCAGTGAAGCCCAGGGGGTATCCTACGAGCAGTACTTC
.	TRBV30	TRBJ2-5	TRBD2	CAWRIGALAGRGETQYF	TGTGCCTGGAGGATTGGGGCCCTAGCGGGAAGGGGAGAGACCCAGTACTTC
.	TRBV7-2	TRBJ2-5	TRBD2	CASSSTSGRGGRETQYF	TGTGCCAGCAGCTCGACCTCTGGTCGGGGGGGCAGGGAGACCCAGTACTTC
.	TRBV6-5	TRBJ2-2	TRBD1	CASSYRDRGLGGELFF	TGTGCCAGCAGTTACCGGGACAGGGGGCTAGGCGGGGAGCTGTTTTTT
.	TRBV30	TRBJ2-7	.	CAWSVGGQATQYF	TGTGCCTGGAGTGTAGGGGGACAAGCAACCCAGTACTTC
.	TRBV9	TRBJ2-1	TRBD2	CASSVVTSGDNEQFF	TGTGCCAGCAGCGTAGTTACTAGCGGCGACAATGAGCAGTTCTTC
.	TRBV10-3	TRBJ1-2	.	CAISESGGAYGYTF	TGTGCCATCAGTGAGTCCGGGGGTGCCTATGGCTACACCTTC
.	TRBV3-1/TRBV3-2	TRBJ2-3	.	CASSPSEGPQYF	TGTGCCAGCAGCCCCTCAGAGGGCCCGCAGTATTTT
.	TRBV7-3	TRBJ2-2	.	CASSLARGFGGELFF	TGTGCCAGCAGCTTGGCTCGGGGGTTCGGCGGGGAGCTGTTTTTT
.	TRBV28	TRBJ2-5	.	CASSRLELRETQYF	TGTGCCAGCAGCCGACTAGAACTTAGGGAGACCCAGTACTTC
.	TRBV19	TRBJ1-3	TRBD1	CASSIGPGQGAFLSGNTIYF	TGTGCCAGTAGTATTGGGCCGGGACAGGGGGCATTTCTCTCTGGAAACACCATATATTTT
.	TRBV7-3	TRBJ1-1	TRBD1	CASGTGGEAFF	TGTGCCAGCGGGACAGGGGGTGAAGCTTTCTTT
.	TRBV18	TRBJ1-3	TRBD1	CASSPRDRTSGNTIYF	TGTGCCAGCTCACCCCGGGACAGGACCTCTGGAAACACCATATATTTT
.	TRBV6-5	TRBJ1-5	.	CASSYSRGNQPQHF	TGTGCCAGCAGTTACTCGCGGGGGAATCAGCCCCAGCATTTT
.	TRBV7-3	TRBJ1-1	TRBD1	CASSPAGGTEAFF	TGTGCCAGCAGCCCAGCAGGGGGCACTGAAGCTTTCTTT
once	TRBV5-1	TRBJ2-1	TRBD1	CASSLVPGTGGSYNEQFF	TGCGCCAGCAGCTTGGTACCCGGGACAGGTGGCTCCTACAATGAGCAGTTCTTC
once	TRBV9	TRBJ2-7	.	CASSVEGRLRAGEQYF	TGTGCCAGCAGCGTAGAGGGCAGACTACGAGCGGGCGAACAGTACTTC
.	TRBV19	TRBJ2-7	TRBD1	CASSIWTGISYEQYF	TGTGCCAGTAGTATCTGGACAGGGATCTCCTACGAGCAGTACTTC